Listed here are 7 T cell receptor beta chains from one sample, sequenced in a study of shared clonotypes between healthy human individuals. The method was immunoSEQ multiplex PCR; TCRdb's version includes in-frame clones alone and lacks a portion of them. The sample includes some 900,000 clones, about three quarters of them seen just once. The sequenced sample was memory CD4+ T cells sorted from blood. The sample's subset: CD45RA-negative fraction. These receptors all come from a man younger than 35 in good health.

Regarding this clone: Given a far larger clone just one base away, this is likely a sequencing read error. The J gene is TRBJ2-2, the V gene TRBV6-1, with 9 bases aligning to TRBD2. The CDR3 runs to 16 residues. The germline V gene has CDR1 MNHNS and CDR2 SASEGT. In nucleotides, the CDR3 is TGTGCCAGCAGTGAGACTGGCGGGGGGGCCTCCGGGGAGCTGTCTTTT. This sequence encodes CASSETGGGASGELSF.

As for this clone: Its ends do not fully match the called genes, so a read error is possible. V usage is TRBV7-7 and J usage is TRBJ2-1, with D perhaps given as TRBD1 or TRBD2 (6 bases each). Germline CDR1 reads SSHAT; CDR2 reads FNYEAQ (reference sequence). The length of the CDR3 is 16 residues. Here the CDR3 DNA reads TGTGCTAGCAGCTTAGGTAGCATAGGGGGGCCCAATGAGCAGTTCTTC. It yields the protein CASSLGSIGGPNEQFF.

The J gene is TRBJ2-5, the V gene TRBV10-3; D might be TRBD1 (6 bases). V was pared by 2 bases and J by 4 bases, with 14 bases between. Per germline, CDR1 ENHRY and CDR2 SYGVKD. The CDR3 runs 15 residues. The CDR3 is CAISEEGERPETQYF. The DNA for the CDR3 is TGTGCCATCAGTGAGGAGGGGGAGAGGCCAGAGACCCAGTACTTC.

As to this clone: This sample includes further DNA sequences coding for the same CDR3. This chain uses TRBV5-1 with TRBJ1-6; D ambiguous. Trimming pared 0 bases from V and 6 bases from J, leaving 7 bases between. The CDR3 is 14 amino acids. Per germline, CDR1 SGHRS and CDR2 YFSETQ. CDR3 amino acids: CASSLGSGNSPLHF. The CDR3 DNA is TGCGCCAGCAGCTTGGGGTCAGGTAATTCACCCCTCCACTTT.

The DNA for the CDR3 is TGTGCCAGCAGCACCGTAATAGCGGAAGAGACCCAGTACTTC. Translated, it gives CASSTVIAEETQYF. The chain carries TRBV7-2 and TRBJ2-5, with a possible D match to TRBD2 (6 bases). Germline V CDR1 and CDR2: SGHTA, FQGNSA. The CDR3 consists of 14 residues. V was shortened by 5 bases and J by 3 bases, with 13 bases between the two germline ends. The full variable domain, completed using reference TRBV7-2 and TRBJ2-5, is GAGVSQSPSNKVTEKGKDVELRCDPISGHTALYWYRQSLGQGLEFLIYFQGNSAPDKSGLPSDRFSAERTGGSVSTLTIQRTQQEDSAVYLCASSTVIAEETQYFGPGTRLLVL.

The rearrangement links TRBV7-3 to TRBJ2-6; tentative D call: TRBD1 (6 bases). V was cut by 8 bases and J by 0 bases, with 14 bases left in between. Germline CDR1 SGHTA, CDR2 FQGTGA. The CDR3 covers 16 residues. CDR3 sequence: CASAPTGYSGANVLTF. The DNA of the CDR3 is TGTGCCAGCGCCCCGACAGGCTACTCTGGGGCCAACGTCCTGACTTTC. Supplemented by reference TRBV7-3 and TRBJ2-6, the full variable domain reads GAGVSQTPSNKVTEKGKYVELRCDPISGHTALYWYRQSLGQGPEFLIYFQGTGAADDSGLPNDRFFAVRPEGSVSTLKIQRTERGDSAVYLCASAPTGYSGANVLTFGAGSRLTVL.

The J gene is TRBJ1-2, the V gene TRBV5-1, with 12 bases matching TRBD1. The CDR3 spans 16 residues. V shed 5 bases, J shed 6 bases, and the junction held 11 bases outside the gene matches. Germline lookup yields CDR1 SGHRS and CDR2 YFSETQ. CDR3 coding DNA: TGCGCCAGCAGTCCAACCACGGGACAGGGGGCCAATGGCTACACCTTC. Translated: CASSPTTGQGANGYTF.